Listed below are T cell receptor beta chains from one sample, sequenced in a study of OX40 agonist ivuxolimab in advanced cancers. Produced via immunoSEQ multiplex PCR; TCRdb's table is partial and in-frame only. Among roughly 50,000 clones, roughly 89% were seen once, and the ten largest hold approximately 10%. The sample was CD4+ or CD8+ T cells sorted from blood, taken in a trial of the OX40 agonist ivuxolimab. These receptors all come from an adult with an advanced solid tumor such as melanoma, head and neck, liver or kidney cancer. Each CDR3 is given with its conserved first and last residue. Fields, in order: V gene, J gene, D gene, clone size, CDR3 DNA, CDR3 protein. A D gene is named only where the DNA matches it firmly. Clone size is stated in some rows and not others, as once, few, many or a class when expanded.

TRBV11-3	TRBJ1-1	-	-	TGTGCCAGCAGCCCCCGGCTGAACACTGAAGCTTTCTTT	CASSPRLNTEAFF
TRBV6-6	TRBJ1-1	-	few	TGTGCCAGCAGCCACGGCGTGACTGAAGCTTTCTTT	CASSHGVTEAFF
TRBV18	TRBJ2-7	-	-	TGTGCCAGCTCACCACCCCGTTCCTACGAGCAGTACTTC	CASSPPRSYEQYF
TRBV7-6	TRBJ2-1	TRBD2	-	TGTGCCAGCAGCTTAAGCGGGAGCTCTAAAAATGAGCAGTTCTTC	CASSLSGSSKNEQFF
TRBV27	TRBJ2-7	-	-	TGTGCCAGCAGTTTTGGACATATCAGCTCCTACGAGCAGTACTTC	CASSFGHISSYEQYF
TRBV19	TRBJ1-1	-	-	TGTGCCAGTAGCTCAGAACATGGAGAAGCTTTCTTT	CASSSEHGEAFF
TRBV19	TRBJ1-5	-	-	TGTGCCACTAAACCCGGGGGAGATCAGCCCCAGCATTTT	CATKPGGDQPQHF
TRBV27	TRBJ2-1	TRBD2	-	TGTGCCAGCAGTTCCGGGACTAGCGGGAGGAATGAGCAGTTCTTC	CASSSGTSGRNEQFF
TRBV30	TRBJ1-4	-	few	TGTGCCTGGGGCACAGGAGCAACTAATGAAAAACTGTTTTTT	CAWGTGATNEKLFF
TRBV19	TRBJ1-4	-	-	TGTGCCAGTACCGCCGAGGGCAGAAATGAAAAACTGTTTTTT	CASTAEGRNEKLFF
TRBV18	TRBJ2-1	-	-	TGTGCCAGCTCACCAAGGACGACAGAGAATGAGCAGTTCTTC	CASSPRTTENEQFF
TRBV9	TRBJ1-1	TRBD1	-	TGTGCCAGCAGCGAAACAGGGGCCAACACTGAAGCTTTCTTT	CASSETGANTEAFF
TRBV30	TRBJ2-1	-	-	TGTGCCTGGGGTACTAGCATGAGTTTGTGGAATGAGCAGTTCTTC	CAWGTSMSLWNEQFF
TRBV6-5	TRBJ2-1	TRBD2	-	TGTGCCAGCAGTACGGGACTATACAATGAGCAGTTCTTC	CASSTGLYNEQFF
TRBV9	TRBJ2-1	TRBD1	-	TGTGCCAGCAGCGCCGTAAGACAGGGGGGTGAGCAGTTCTTC	CASSAVRQGGEQFF
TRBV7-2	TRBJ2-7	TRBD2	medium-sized	TGTGCCAGCAGCTTGACTAGCGGGAGGGCCGACGAGCAGTACTTC	CASSLTSGRADEQYF
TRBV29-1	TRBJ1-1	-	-	TGCAGCGTCCCAGACACCCCCGGGGTTGAAGCTTTCTTT	CSVPDTPGVEAFF
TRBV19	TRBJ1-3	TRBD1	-	TGTGCCAGTAGTATGGACAGGATCGACTCTCCCTCTGGAAACACCATATATTTT	CASSMDRIDSPSGNTIYF
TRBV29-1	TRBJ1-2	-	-	TGCAGCGTTGAAGAGGGAGGTAGGGACTATGGCTACACCTTC	CSVEEGGRDYGYTF
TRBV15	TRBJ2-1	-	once	TGTGCCACCAGCAGAGAGGTAGTGAATGAGCAGTTCTTC	CATSREVVNEQFF
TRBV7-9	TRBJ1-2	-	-	TGTGCCAGCAGCCCGGTCGCGGCCACTGATGGCTACACCTTC	CASSPVAATDGYTF
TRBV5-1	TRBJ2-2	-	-	TGCGCCAGCAGCTTGTTATACCTGGACGGGGAGCTGTTTTTT	CASSLLYLDGELFF
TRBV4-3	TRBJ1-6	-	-	TGCGCCAGCAGCCAATATGCTGGCTCACCCCTCCACTTT	CASSQYAGSPLHF
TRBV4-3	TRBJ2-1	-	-	TGCGCCAGCAGCCAAGATGTTCCAGGGGGGAATGAGCAGTTCTTC	CASSQDVPGGNEQFF
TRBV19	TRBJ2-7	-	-	TGTGCCAGTAGTATAGTAGGGGCCCCCCCCTACGAGCAGTACTTC	CASSIVGAPPYEQYF
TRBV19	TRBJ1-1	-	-	TGTGCCACGTCCCCTGGGAGGATGAACACTGAAGCTTTCTTT	CATSPGRMNTEAFF
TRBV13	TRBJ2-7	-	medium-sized	TGTGCCAGCAGCTTAGAGGGCTACGAGCAGTACTTC	CASSLEGYEQYF
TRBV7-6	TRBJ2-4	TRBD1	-	TGTGCCAGCAGCTTAGAGTCAGGGGGAAACATTCAGTACTTC	CASSLESGGNIQYF
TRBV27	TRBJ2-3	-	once	TGTGCCAGCAGCCGGGAGACCCGGGGAGATACGCAGTATTTT	CASSRETRGDTQYF
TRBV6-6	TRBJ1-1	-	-	TGTGCCAGCAGGGCCGGGCCTGACGTTGGTTTCTTT	CASRAGPDVGFF
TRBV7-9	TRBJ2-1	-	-	TGTGCCAGCAGCTTCTCGGGATCCTACAATGAGCAGTTCTTC	CASSFSGSYNEQFF
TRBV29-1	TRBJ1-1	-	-	TGCAGCGTTGAAGATCGGGGGGACACCTCGGAAGCTTTCTTT	CSVEDRGDTSEAFF
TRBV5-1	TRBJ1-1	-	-	TGCGCCAGCAGCTTGGCCGGGAGGGTCGGGGGATACACTGAAGCTTTCTTT	CASSLAGRVGGYTEAFF
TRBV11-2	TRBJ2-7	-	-	TGTGCCAGCAGCATCCTAGACAGGCTCCCCTTCTACGAGCAGTACTTC	CASSILDRLPFYEQYF
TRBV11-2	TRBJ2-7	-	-	TGTGCCAGCAGCTTAGAAGGGACTCCCTACGAGCAGTACTTC	CASSLEGTPYEQYF
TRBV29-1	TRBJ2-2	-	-	TGCAGCGTTGAAGGGCTAGGGACCGGGGAGCTGTTTTTT	CSVEGLGTGELFF
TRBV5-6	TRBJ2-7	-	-	TGTGCCAGCAGCTTGGCGGGGATCTTCTACGAGCAGTACTTC	CASSLAGIFYEQYF
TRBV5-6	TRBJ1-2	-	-	TGTGCCAGCAGCTTGGACACGGACTATGGCTACACCTTC	CASSLDTDYGYTF
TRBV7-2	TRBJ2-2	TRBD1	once	TGTGCCAGCAGCTTTCCAGGGGGCGGAAACACCGGGGAGCTGTTTTTT	CASSFPGGGNTGELFF
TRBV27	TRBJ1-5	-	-	TGTGCCAGCAGTTTATCAGGGCTTCAGCCCCAGCATTTT	CASSLSGLQPQHF
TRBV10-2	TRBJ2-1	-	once	TGCGCCAGCAGGATTAATAACAATGAGCAGTTCTTC	CASRINNNEQFF
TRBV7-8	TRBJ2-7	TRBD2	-	TGTGCCAGCAGCTTAGCTCAGGGACTAGCGGGATTAGCCGAGCAGTACTTC	CASSLAQGLAGLAEQYF
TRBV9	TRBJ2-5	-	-	TGTGCCAGCAACTACGGGGGTTCGGAGACCCAGTACTTC	CASNYGGSETQYF
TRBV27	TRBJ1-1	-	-	TGTGCCAGCAGTTTGTTCCAGGGGAACACTGAAGCTTTCTTT	CASSLFQGNTEAFF
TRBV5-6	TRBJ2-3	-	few	TGTGCCAGCAGCTTGAGGGTTCGTAGCGGACGGGCGGCGGCAGATACGCAGTATTTT	CASSLRVRSGRAAADTQYF
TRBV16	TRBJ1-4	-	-	TGTGCCAGCAGACGGACCGCAACTAATGAAAAACTGTTTTTT	CASRRTATNEKLFF
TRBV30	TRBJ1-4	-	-	TGTGCCTGGAGTCCGATTAATGAAAAACTGTTTTTT	CAWSPINEKLFF
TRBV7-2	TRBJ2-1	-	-	TGTGCCAGCAGCCCCTCCTACAATGAGCAGTTCTTC	CASSPSYNEQFF